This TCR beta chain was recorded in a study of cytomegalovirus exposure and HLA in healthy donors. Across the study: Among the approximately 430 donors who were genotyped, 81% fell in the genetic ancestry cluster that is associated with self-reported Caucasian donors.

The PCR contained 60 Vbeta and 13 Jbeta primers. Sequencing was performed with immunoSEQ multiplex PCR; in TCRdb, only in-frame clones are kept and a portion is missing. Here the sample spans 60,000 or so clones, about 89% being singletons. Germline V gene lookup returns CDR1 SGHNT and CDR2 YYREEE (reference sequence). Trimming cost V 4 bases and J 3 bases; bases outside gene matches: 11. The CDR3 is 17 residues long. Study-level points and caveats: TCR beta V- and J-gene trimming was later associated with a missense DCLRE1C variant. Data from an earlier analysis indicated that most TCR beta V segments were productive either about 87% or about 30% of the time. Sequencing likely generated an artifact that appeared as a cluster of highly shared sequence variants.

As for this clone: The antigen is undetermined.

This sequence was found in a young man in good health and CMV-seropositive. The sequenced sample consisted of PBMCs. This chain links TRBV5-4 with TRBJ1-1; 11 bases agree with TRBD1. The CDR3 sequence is CASSPGQGARRDTEAFF. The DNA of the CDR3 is TGTGCCAGCAGCCCAGGACAGGGGGCAAGAAGAGACACTGAAGCTTTCTTT.